A single TCR beta chain is shown here with its context. The sample comes from a study of response to subunit inactivated influenza vaccine. CDR1 is SNHLY and CDR2 is FYNNEI in the germline V gene. With 3 bases clipped from V and 13 bases from J, the junction kept 9 bases outside the gene matches. The CDR3 totals 15 residues. MiXCR, applied by TCRdb to the RT-PCR reads, yields one record per CDR3 protein. The sample has 150,000 to 200,000 distinct CDR3 sequences, around 12% seen once. These records were also assigned to another study, of T cells expressing NK-cell markers. That work contributes: Production of TCR beta cDNA relied on 5'RACE template switching with UMIs. About 1.0-8% of CD8+ T cells in about six donors belonged to dominant NKG2C+ clonotypes. Several donors showed these clonotypes also leading the CD3+CD56-NKG2C+ fraction.

The input for sequencing was CD8+ T cells sorted from PBMCs, taken roughly 12 days after vaccination. V and J are TRBV2 and TRBJ1-6; 10 nucleotides align to TRBD1. This TCR came from a man aged 50-60 years who received an inactivated influenza vaccine. The CDR3 region has the DNA TGTGCCAGCAGTGACGGACAGGGGGTCAGTCGGCCCCTCCACTTT. It yields the protein CASSDGQGVSRPLHF.